Included here is one T cell receptor beta chain sequence, with context. The target of this receptor is not known. Nothing much larger sits one base from this clone, and base qualities are not available. These data are taken from a study of T cells after yellow fever vaccination (dated by TCRdb to between 2018 and 2021). Regarding the complete study: The SMART-Seq v4 Ultra Low Input RNA kit was used to prepare libraries from fractions with low cell numbers. Two healthy male donors, one aged 18 to 29 and one aged 30 to 40 years, were included in the cohort. To track T-cell clones before and after primary and booster YFV17D yellow fever vaccination, bulk TCR alpha and beta repertoires were sequenced longitudinally. Blood was drawn at multiple timepoints before and after primary and secondary immunization, with bulk PBMC replicates and cell subsets isolated.

The paper as a whole reports these results and caveats: Most clones expanded after primary vaccination (approximately 96% of CD4 and roughly 91% of CD8) were re-detected after the booster, suggesting that broad memory maintenance occurred. Because the study included only two donors, the extent to which the findings can be generalized is limited. A small share of clonotypes was detected in both CD4 and CD8 compartments, with the overlap likely arising from convergent recombination. Compared with the primary T-cell response, the secondary T-cell response was weaker but faster, peaking on day 5 rather than day 15. FACS-sorted repertoires could contain abundant contaminating clonotypes from the bulk population, so computational filtering was required.

Sequenced using an Illumina NovaSeq 6000. TCR cDNA was made using 5'RACE template switching, a step that added a universal primer site and unique molecular identifiers. Priming of cDNA synthesis was performed from both the TCR alpha and TCR beta constant segments. Library amplification involved two PCR steps, and the second step added sample barcodes and sequencing adapters. Sequencing of libraries was performed on Illumina HiSeq 2500 (2x100 bp) or NovaSeq (2x150 bp). The authors' analysis ran thus. Reads were demultiplexed and collapsed into UMI consensus sequences with MIGEC, and V(D)J alignment was performed with MiXCR. Vaccine-responding clonotypes were identified with edgeR using replicate PBMC samples, with FDR below 0.01 and a log2 fold change above 5 up to day 15 being required. Bulk clonotypes were assigned CD4 or CD8 identity according to which sequenced CD4 or CD8 repertoire held them at higher abundance. TCRdb reran the public reads through fastp at Q25 and MiXCR, keeping productive beta chains. Duplicate CDR3 protein sequences are folded into a single record with the most common DNA and genes. Clone size and V and J calls follow TCRdb, not the original study. The sample table lists around 320,000 distinct CDR3 sequences, around 8.6% of them with a count of one. The ten largest make up about 3.5% of the sample.

The intended sense of this specimen's treatment or condition label: live attenuated yellow fever vaccine strain. PBMCs were isolated from peripheral blood using a standard Ficoll-Paque protocol. CD4 and CD8 T-cell fractions were isolated with Dynabeads CD4 and CD8 positive selection kits. RNA was extracted with TriZol from bulk PBMCs, CD4 and CD8 fractions, and dextramer-positive and dextramer-negative fractions. The germline V gene sets CDR1 to LGHNA and CDR2 to YSLEER. The cysteine opens and the phenylalanine closes a CDR3 of 17 amino acids. The retained sequence is limited to the CDR3, 51 bases, with the frame set at the first base. V is clipped by 1 base and J by 4 bases, and the sequence between their germline boundaries is 20 bases long.

The sample was CD4+ T cells sorted from PBMCs, taken 5 days after the yellow fever booster vaccination. The sequence links TRBV4-3 to TRBJ2-7, with the D gene tentatively TRBD1 or TRBD2, based on 6 matching bases in each. The receptor's source is a man younger than 30 who received the YFV17D yellow fever vaccine. The nucleotide sequence reads TGCGCCAGCAGCCAAGCGTTTGGGACTGGGGGGCGGTACGAGCAGTACTTC. This encodes CASSQAFGTGGRYEQYF.